The text below deals with one T cell receptor (beta chain). Its target antigen remains unknown. No much larger clone is present one base from it, and per-base qualities are unavailable. The CDR3 covers 15 residues, taking in both the cysteine and the phenylalanine. Just CDR3 DNA is preserved here, 45 bases in frame from base 1. V was cut back by 5 bases and J by 0 bases, leaving a gap of 14 bases between them. For CDR1 and CDR2, the germline V gene lists SGHVS and FQNEAQ. Libraries came from the immunoSEQ multiplex PCR assay. The paper's data handling went like this. A statistical classification framework was built to diagnose cytomegalovirus status from the catalog of TCR beta chain sequences. TCRdb took this table from immuneACCESS and kept in-frame rearrangements with V and J called. Such tables lack part of the clones; where checked against another copy, unresolved V genes explain under half of the gap, and the rest is unexplained. V and J calls and clone size are copied from that table; D and trimming were computed from the DNA. In all, the sample holds some 310,000 clones, and 88% of those were seen once. Approximately 0.95% of the sample goes to the ten largest clones.

The sample originates from a study of cytomegalovirus exposure and HLA in healthy donors (dated by TCRdb to the late 2010s). With respect to the entire study: The 670 or so repertoires of the first cohort and the approximately 110 validation repertoires were produced on the same platform, according to a later analysis. To predict cytomegalovirus infection status, the study brought together high-throughput TCR immunosequencing, statistical association of individual TCRs with disease status, and machine learning. Besides the first cohort of 666 subjects, a separate validation cohort made up of over 95 different subjects was used. The aim of the study was to test whether cataloging public T cell receptors could identify signatures of past pathogen exposure.

Results the study describes overall, beyond this receptor: A total of 150 to 200 TCR beta chains were listed by the study as associated with cytomegalovirus. Most TCR sequences were seen in very few donors, while some public TCRs were found in many individuals. The authors suggested that the approach could potentially be extended to other disease states and immunological phenotypes. Of the cluster scores, 85% to 95% were above 0 in a later analysis, which found that TCRs clustered in the first cohort also tended to co-occur in the 95 to 150 validation repertoires. In vitro tests confirmed that three of the cytomegalovirus-associated TCR beta chains recognize cytomegalovirus antigens. The classifier was reported to diagnose cytomegalovirus status with high specificity and sensitivity in both the original and validation cohorts. A later analysis lacked HLA typing for the validation cohort, so it scored co-occurrence in that cohort across all 130 or so repertoires.

The donors were included in the validation cohort of some 120 subjects, a group kept apart from the roughly 610-subject first cohort. The sequenced sample was PBMCs. The sequence is built from TRBV7-8 and TRBJ2-7; confidence is insufficient to name the D gene. The source of this sequence is a man aged 25-40 years in good health and CMV-seronegative. The bases read TGTGCCAGCAGCCCCCCCTTTTTGAGCTCCTACGAGCAGTACTTC. Translated, this gives CASSPPFLSSYEQYF.